This T cell receptor (beta chain) was obtained from a study of identical twins (dated by TCRdb to between 2015 and 2016). General notes on the study: The study deep-sequenced TCR alpha and beta repertoires from monozygotic twins, unrelated adults of various ages and cord blood to test whether fetal clonotypes persist. To rule out contamination, replicate twin experiments were performed at different times with different library preparation protocols. Broad study findings and their caveats: Zero-insertion analyses could be partly confounded by invariant T cells such as MAIT and iNKT, although diverse VJ usage argued against such confounding for most clonotypes. Abundant cord blood beta clonotypes had fewer insertions, young adult naive repertoires showed a similar but weaker trend, and memory repertoires showed no such trend. In beta out-of-frame sequences, excess twin sharing was weaker, because having fewer shared sequences lowered the signal-to-noise ratio. Because the same donors could not be followed over many years, conclusions were based on cross-sectional statistical analysis. Compared with coincidental sharing between unrelated individuals, an excess of low generation-probability sequences was observed among out-of-frame TCR alpha sequences shared between twins. In monozygotic twins, recombination models systematically underestimated out-of-frame TCR alpha sharing, but the models matched the sharing seen between unrelated individuals.

All donors were healthy Caucasians. From the cysteine through the phenylalanine, the CDR3 covers 16 amino acids. Here the CDR3 DNA is all that survives: 48 bases in frame from base 1. According to the germline V gene (reference sequence), CDR1 reads LGHDT and CDR2 reads YNNKEL. V and J are truncated by 4 bases and 0 bases respectively, leaving an intervening sequence of 12 bases. Of note for this clonotype: This receptor's antigen is unknown. No much larger clone exists at a distance of one base, and base qualities are not known.

Receptors were amplified or captured by 5' RACE. TCRdb records Illumina HiSeq 2000 as the sequencer. Template switching added a universal primer binding site, and the final cDNA carried a unique molecular identifier that allowed TCR cDNA molecules to be counted accurately. Specific primers in the conserved constant-segment region were used to synthesize first-strand cDNA for the TCR alpha and beta chains. Each cDNA library was double barcoded, with a SMART-Mk sample barcode plus Illumina barcodes, to control for contamination. TruSeq adapter sequences along with Illumina sample barcodes were introduced in two successive PCR steps. The Illumina HiSeq platform was used with custom primers to sequence TCR alpha and beta cDNA libraries. In the authors' own workflow: Unique molecular identifiers were extracted from raw reads with MiGEC, and CDR3 positions were determined with MiXCR. Recombination models were inferred per individual with the repgenHMM and IGoR tools using an EM algorithm. The analysis of shared clonotypes was done with the tcR package in R, with sharing normalized by the product of cloneset sizes. To study raw recombination free of thymic and clonal selection effects, out-of-frame nonproductive sequences were analyzed. Clones were called with MiXCR by TCRdb after fastp trimmed the public reads at Q25, and only in-frame beta chains were retained. Entries are consolidated by CDR3 protein sequence, retaining the most common genes and DNA. V and J calls and clone size were set by TCRdb, not the authors. The sample table contains roughly 1.6 million distinct CDR3 sequences; only one count was recorded for about 32% of them. About 0.3% of the sample belongs to the ten largest clones.

Here the chain combines TRBV3-1 and TRBJ1-4, with no confidently assigned D gene. The TCR sequence derives from a newborn girl in good health. Sequences were obtained from cord blood. The CDR3 region: CASSRGRAATNEKLFF. The DNA reads as follows: TGTGCCAGCAGCCGCGGGAGGGCTGCAACTAATGAAAAACTGTTTTTT.